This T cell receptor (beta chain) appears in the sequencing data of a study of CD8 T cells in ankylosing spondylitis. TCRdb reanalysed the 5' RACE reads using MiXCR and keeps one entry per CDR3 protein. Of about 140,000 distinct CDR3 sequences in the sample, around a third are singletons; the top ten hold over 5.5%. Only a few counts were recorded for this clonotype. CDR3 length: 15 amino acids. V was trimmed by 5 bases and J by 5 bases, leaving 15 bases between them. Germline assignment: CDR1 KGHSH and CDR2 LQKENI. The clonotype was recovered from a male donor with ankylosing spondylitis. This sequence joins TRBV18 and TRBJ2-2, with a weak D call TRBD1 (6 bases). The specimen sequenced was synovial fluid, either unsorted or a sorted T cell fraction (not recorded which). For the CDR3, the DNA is TGTGCCAGCTCATCGTCCTGGACAGTAACCGGGGAGCTGTTTTTT. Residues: CASSSSWTVTGELFF.